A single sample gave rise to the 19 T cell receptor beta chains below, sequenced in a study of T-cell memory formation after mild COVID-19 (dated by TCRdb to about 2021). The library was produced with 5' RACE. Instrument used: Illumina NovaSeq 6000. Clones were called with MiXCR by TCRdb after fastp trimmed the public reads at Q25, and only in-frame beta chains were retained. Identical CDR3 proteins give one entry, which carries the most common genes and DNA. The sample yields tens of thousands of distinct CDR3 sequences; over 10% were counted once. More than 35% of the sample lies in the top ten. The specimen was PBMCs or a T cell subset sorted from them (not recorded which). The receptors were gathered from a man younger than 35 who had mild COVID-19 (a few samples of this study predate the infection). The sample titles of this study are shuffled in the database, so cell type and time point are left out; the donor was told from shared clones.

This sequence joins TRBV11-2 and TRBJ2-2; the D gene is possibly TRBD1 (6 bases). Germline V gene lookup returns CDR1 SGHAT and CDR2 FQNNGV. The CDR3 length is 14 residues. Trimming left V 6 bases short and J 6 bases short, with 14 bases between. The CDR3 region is CASSSDRIAGELFF. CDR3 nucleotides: TGTGCCAGCAGTTCCGACAGGATCGCCGGGGAGCTGTTTTTT.

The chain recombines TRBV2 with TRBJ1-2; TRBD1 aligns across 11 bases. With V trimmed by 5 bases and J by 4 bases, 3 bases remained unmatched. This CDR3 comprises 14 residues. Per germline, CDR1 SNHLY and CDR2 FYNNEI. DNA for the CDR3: TGTGCCAGCAGTCCCGGGACAGGGGGCTATGGCTACACCTTC. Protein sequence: CASSPGTGGYGYTF. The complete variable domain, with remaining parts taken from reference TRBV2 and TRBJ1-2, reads EPEVTQTPSHQVTQMGQEVILRCVPISNHLYFYWYRQILGQKVEFLVSFYNNEISEKSEIFDDQFSVERPDGSNFTLKIRSTKLEDSAMYFCASSPGTGGYGYTFGSGTRLTVV.

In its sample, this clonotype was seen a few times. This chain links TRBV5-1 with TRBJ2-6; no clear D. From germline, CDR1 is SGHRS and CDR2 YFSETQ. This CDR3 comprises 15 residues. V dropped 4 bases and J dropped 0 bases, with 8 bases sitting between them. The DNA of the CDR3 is TGCGCCAGCAGCCTCTTTGGCTCTGGGGCCAACGTCCTGACTTTC. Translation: CASSLFGSGANVLTF.

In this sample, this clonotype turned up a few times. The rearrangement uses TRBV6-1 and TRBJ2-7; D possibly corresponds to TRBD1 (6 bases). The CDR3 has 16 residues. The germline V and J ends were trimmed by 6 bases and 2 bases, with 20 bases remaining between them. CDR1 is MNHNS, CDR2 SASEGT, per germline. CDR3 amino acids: CASRDAPIGQTYEQYV. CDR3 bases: TGTGCCAGCAGAGACGCCCCCATAGGACAGACCTACGAGCAGTACGTC.

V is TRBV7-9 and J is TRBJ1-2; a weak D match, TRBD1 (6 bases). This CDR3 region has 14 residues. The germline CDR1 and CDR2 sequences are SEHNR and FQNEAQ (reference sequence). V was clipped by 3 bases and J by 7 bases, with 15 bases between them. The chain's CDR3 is CASSLSGQPRGYTF. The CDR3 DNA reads TGTGCCAGCAGCTTGTCAGGACAGCCGCGTGGCTACACCTTC.

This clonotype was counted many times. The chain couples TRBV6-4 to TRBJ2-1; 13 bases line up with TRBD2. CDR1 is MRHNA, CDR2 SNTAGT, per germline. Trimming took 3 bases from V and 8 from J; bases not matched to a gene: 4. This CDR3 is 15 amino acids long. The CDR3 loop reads CASSETSGGAHEQFF. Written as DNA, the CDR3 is TGTGCCAGCAGTGAAACTAGCGGGGGGGCACATGAGCAGTTCTTC.

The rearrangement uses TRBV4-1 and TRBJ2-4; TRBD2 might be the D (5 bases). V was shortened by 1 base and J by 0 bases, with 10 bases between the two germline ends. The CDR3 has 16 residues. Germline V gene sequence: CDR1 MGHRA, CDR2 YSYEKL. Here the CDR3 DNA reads TGCGCCAGCAGCCAAGGACTATTTCTAGCCAAAAACATTCAGTACTTC. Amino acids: CASSQGLFLAKNIQYF.

In nucleotides, the CDR3 is TGCGCCAGCAGCTTGCAGGGGCCTTACAATGAGCAGTTCTTC. Protein: CASSLQGPYNEQFF. The chain joins TRBV5-1 to TRBJ2-1, with a possible D match to TRBD1 (6 bases). The CDR3 is made up of 14 amino acids. V was trimmed by 1 base and J by 4 bases, leaving 9 bases between them. Per germline, CDR1 SGHRS and CDR2 YFSETQ.

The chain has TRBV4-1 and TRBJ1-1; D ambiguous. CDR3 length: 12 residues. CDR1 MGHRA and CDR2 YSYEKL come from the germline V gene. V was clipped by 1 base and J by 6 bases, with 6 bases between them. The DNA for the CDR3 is TGCGCCAGCAGCCAAGGGTCCCCTGAAGCTTTCTTT. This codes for CASSQGSPEAFF.

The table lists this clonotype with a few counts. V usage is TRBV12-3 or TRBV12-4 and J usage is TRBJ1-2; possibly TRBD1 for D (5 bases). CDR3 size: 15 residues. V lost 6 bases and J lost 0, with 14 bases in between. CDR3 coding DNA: TGTGCCAGCAGCCCGCAGGAGGGGACTAACTATGGCTACACCTTC. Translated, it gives CASSPQEGTNYGYTF.

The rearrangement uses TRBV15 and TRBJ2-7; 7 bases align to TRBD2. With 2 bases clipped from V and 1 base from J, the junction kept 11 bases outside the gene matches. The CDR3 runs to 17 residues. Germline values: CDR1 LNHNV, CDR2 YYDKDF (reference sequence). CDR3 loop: CATSRSPLAGVSYEQYF. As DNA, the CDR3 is TGTGCCACCAGCAGATCCCCCCTGGCGGGGGTATCCTACGAGCAGTACTTC.

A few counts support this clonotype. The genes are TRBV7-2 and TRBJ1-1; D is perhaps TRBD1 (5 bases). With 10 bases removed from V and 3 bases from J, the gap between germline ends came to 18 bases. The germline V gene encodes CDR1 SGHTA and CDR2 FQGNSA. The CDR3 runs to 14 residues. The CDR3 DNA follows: TGTGCCACAATCTATCCGGGGCATTACACTGAAGCTTTCTTT. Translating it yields CATIYPGHYTEAFF.

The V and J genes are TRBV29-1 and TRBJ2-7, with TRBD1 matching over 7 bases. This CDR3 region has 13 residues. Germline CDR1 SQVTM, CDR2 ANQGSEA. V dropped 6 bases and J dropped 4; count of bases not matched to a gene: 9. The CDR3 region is CSVATGIRYEQYF. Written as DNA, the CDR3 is TGCAGCGTGGCGACAGGGATCCGGTACGAGCAGTACTTC.

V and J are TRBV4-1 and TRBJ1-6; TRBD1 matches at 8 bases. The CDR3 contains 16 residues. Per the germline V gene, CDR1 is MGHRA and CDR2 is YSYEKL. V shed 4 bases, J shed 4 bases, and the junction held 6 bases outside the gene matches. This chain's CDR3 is CASSRRGQEYNSPLHF. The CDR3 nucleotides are TGCGCCAGCAGCCGACGGGGACAGGAGTATAATTCACCCCTCCACTTT.

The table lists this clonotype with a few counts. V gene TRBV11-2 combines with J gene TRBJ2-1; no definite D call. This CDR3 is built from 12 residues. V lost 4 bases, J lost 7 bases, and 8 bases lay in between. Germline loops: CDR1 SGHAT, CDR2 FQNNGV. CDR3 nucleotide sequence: TGTGCCAGCAGCTCCCAACCGAATGAGCAGTTCTTC. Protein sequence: CASSSQPNEQFF.

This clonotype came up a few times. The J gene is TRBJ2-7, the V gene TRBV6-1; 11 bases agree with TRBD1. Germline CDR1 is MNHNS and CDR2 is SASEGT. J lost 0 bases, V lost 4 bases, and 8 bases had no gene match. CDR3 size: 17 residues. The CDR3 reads CASSALRDRGISYEQYV. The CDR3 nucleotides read TGTGCCAGCAGTGCCCTCCGGGACAGGGGGATCTCCTACGAGCAGTACGTC.

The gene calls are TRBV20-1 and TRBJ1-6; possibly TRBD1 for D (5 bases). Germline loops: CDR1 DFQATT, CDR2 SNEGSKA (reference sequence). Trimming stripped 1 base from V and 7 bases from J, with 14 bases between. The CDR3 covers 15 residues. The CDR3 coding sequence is TGCAGTGCTAGAGGCTTGGTGGCAGGGAATTCACCCCTCCACTTT. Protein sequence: CSARGLVAGNSPLHF.

The CDR3 DNA is TGTGCCAGTATCGGAGGGGCGAAGGACACTGAAGCTTTCTTT. Encoded protein: CASIGGAKDTEAFF. The V call is TRBV19, the J call TRBJ1-1; tentatively, D is TRBD1 (5 bases). The CDR3 spans 14 residues. V lost 7 bases and J 3 bases, leaving 15 bases between the germline ends. Germline values: CDR1 LNHDA, CDR2 SQIVND (reference sequence).

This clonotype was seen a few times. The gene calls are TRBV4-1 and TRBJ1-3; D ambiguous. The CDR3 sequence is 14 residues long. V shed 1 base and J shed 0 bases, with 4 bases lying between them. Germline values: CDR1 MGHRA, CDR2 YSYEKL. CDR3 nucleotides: TGCGCCAGCAGCCAAGGAGTCTCTGGAAACACCATATATTTT. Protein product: CASSQGVSGNTIYF.